The 30 T cell receptor beta chains given below trace back to one sample, sequenced in a study of blood T cell repertoires in COVID-19. Only in-frame clones appear in the TCRdb table, and some are missing; sequencing was by immunoSEQ multiplex PCR. The sample comprises under 140,000 clones, around 68% of which are singletons, and 6% to 8% rests with the top ten. Sequenced: peripheral blood. Receptor source: a woman aged 55-70 years with acute or convalescent COVID-19.

This clone has only a few counts. J is TRBJ1-2 and V is TRBV7-9; D is perhaps TRBD1 (5 bases). V lost 1 base, J lost 8 bases, and 11 bases lay in between. Germline V lookup: CDR1 SEHNR, CDR2 FQNEAQ (reference sequence). The CDR3 covers 13 residues. As DNA, the CDR3 is TGTGCCAGCAGCTTAGAACGCCAGGGCGGCTACACCTTC. Protein: CASSLERQGGYTF.

The gene calls are TRBV7-9 and TRBJ2-7; 7 nucleotides match TRBD1. Germline V CDR1 and CDR2: SEHNR, FQNEAQ (reference sequence). This CDR3 is 14 amino acids long. The V gene end was trimmed by 5 bases and the J gene end by 6 bases; junction bases not matched to a gene: 10. CDR3 in DNA: TGTGCCAGCAGCCCGACAGGGCTGAAGGGCGAGCAGTACTTC. Amino acid sequence: CASSPTGLKGEQYF.

This clone was seen once. The chain has TRBV19 and TRBJ1-2, with 9 bases that match TRBD1. V trimming: 5 bases; J trimming: 5 bases; junction bases outside the gene matches: 6. Germline-derived CDR1 and CDR2 are LNHDA and SQIVND (reference sequence). The CDR3 totals 14 residues. CDR3 protein: CASSPAGTGYGYTF. Here the CDR3 DNA reads TGTGCCAGTAGTCCAGCTGGGACAGGGTATGGCTACACCTTC.

This chain uses TRBV3-1 (or the pseudogene TRBV3-2) with TRBJ2-3, with 11 positions matching TRBD2. Germline V CDR1 and CDR2: LGHDT, YNNKEL (reference sequence). This CDR3 has 15 amino acids. V shed 6 bases, J shed 6 bases, and the junction held 8 bases outside the gene matches. The CDR3 sequence: CASSSTSGGWDTQYF. CDR3 bases: TGTGCCAGCAGTTCCACTAGCGGGGGTTGGGATACGCAGTATTTT.

The chain employs TRBV18 and TRBJ1-4; D call uncertain. V dropped 3 bases and J dropped 5 bases, with 13 bases sitting between them. Per germline, CDR1 KGHSH and CDR2 LQKENI. This CDR3 region has 15 residues. The CDR3 DNA reads as TGTGCCAGCTCACCCCTAGGACTGACGAATGAAAAACTGTTTTTT. Residues: CASSPLGLTNEKLFF.

The V gene is TRBV5-6, the J gene TRBJ1-1; D remains unclear. Germline-derived CDR1 and CDR2 are SGHDT and YYEEEE. This CDR3 region has 14 residues. V gave up 5 bases and J gave up 2 bases, with 13 bases separating them. CDR3 nucleotides: TGTGCCAGCAGTAGGCCCCTAGGAAACACTGAAGCTTTCTTT. This sequence encodes CASSRPLGNTEAFF.

The CDR3 reads CASSGLGVAKNIQYF. The CDR3 DNA follows: TGTGCCAGCAGTGGCTTGGGAGTGGCCAAAAACATTCAGTACTTC. This rearrangement joins TRBV2 to TRBJ2-4; possible D gene TRBD2, 5 bases. CDR1 is SNHLY, CDR2 FYNNEI, per germline. The V end was cut by 4 bases, the J end by 1 base, with 11 bases between. The CDR3 is 15 residues long.

This clone has just a few counts. The rearrangement uses TRBV5-6 and TRBJ2-3; D ambiguous. The CDR3 totals 16 residues. Germline loops: CDR1 SGHDT, CDR2 YYEEEE. Trimming took off 2 bases at V and 1 base at J, with 14 bases between the two ends. The CDR3 region is CASSLSPKSRTDTQYF. DNA of the CDR3: TGTGCCAGCAGCTTAAGCCCAAAGTCTCGCACAGATACGCAGTATTTT.

V is TRBV6-4 and J is TRBJ2-3; TRBD1 aligns across 7 bases. CDR3 size: 15 residues. V lost 5 bases and J lost 1; bases outside the gene matches: 6. Germline CDR1 reads MRHNA; CDR2 reads SNTAGT. The CDR3 DNA reads TGTGCCAGCAGTACAGGGGTAACGGGCACAGATACGCAGTATTTT. Translation: CASSTGVTGTDTQYF.

This chain connects TRBV14 to TRBJ2-7, with TRBD1 matching 9 bases. The V gene's germline CDR1 is SGHDN and CDR2 FVKESK. The CDR3 has 14 residues. After removal of 3 bases from V and 3 bases from J, the junction contained 3 bases not matched to a gene. The CDR3 coding sequence is TGTGCCAGCAGCCACCGGGGACAGGGCTACGAGCAGTACTTC. Encoded protein: CASSHRGQGYEQYF.

This chain joins TRBV30 and TRBJ1-2; TRBD1 is a possible D gene (5 bases). Germline CDR1 GTSNPN, CDR2 SVGIG (reference sequence). The CDR3 consists of 13 residues. V was pared by 1 base and J by 7 bases, with 13 bases between. CDR3 nucleotides: TGTGCCTGGAGTGATTTAGGGGCGCGTGGCTACACCTTC. Residues: CAWSDLGARGYTF.

The chain links TRBV7-3 to TRBJ1-2; D is perhaps TRBD1 (5 bases). The germline V and J ends were trimmed by 5 bases and 8 bases, with 15 bases remaining between them. The CDR3 spans 13 residues. Germline CDR1 SGHTA, CDR2 FQGTGA. DNA for the CDR3: TGTGCCAGCAGCCCCACAGGAGGGGAGGGCTACACCTTC. Its protein is CASSPTGGEGYTF. The variable domain in full, with the rest retrieved from reference TRBV7-3 and TRBJ1-2, is GAGVSQTPSNKVTEKGKYVELRCDPISGHTALYWYRQSLGQGPEFLIYFQGTGAADDSGLPNDRFFAVRPEGSVSTLKIQRTERGDSAVYLCASSPTGGEGYTFGSGTRLTVV.

V gene TRBV7-8 combines with J gene TRBJ2-5; D perhaps matches TRBD2 (5 bases). Trimming removed 6 bases at V and 4 bases at J, with 24 bases between. Per germline, CDR1 SGHVS and CDR2 FQNEAQ. This CDR3 has 17 amino acids. The CDR3 reads CASSLIPSSSGRETQYF. In nucleotides, the CDR3 is TGTGCCAGCAGTCTAATCCCCTCCTCCAGCGGCAGAGAGACCCAGTACTTC.

V is TRBV2 and J is TRBJ1-5; D call uncertain. Trimming shortened V by 3 bases and J by 1 base, and 7 bases separated the two germline ends. The V gene's germline CDR1 is SNHLY and CDR2 FYNNEI. This CDR3 contains 14 residues. CDR3 in amino acids: CASSESSSNQPQHF. CDR3 nucleotides: TGTGCCAGCAGTGAGAGTAGCAGCAATCAGCCCCAGCATTTT.

The V and J genes are TRBV3-1 (or the pseudogene TRBV3-2) and TRBJ2-1; 7 bases map to TRBD2. Germline V gene lookup returns CDR1 LGHDT and CDR2 YNNKEL (reference sequence). V lost 0 bases to trimming and J lost 7 bases; unmatched junction nucleotides: 6. The CDR3 has 15 amino acids. This chain's CDR3 is CASSQEPAGTNEQFF. Written as DNA, the CDR3 is TGTGCCAGCAGCCAAGAACCAGCGGGGACGAATGAGCAGTTCTTC.

The V and J genes are TRBV7-9 and TRBJ2-7; D is perhaps TRBD1 (5 bases). The V gene lost 8 bases and the J gene lost 0 bases, with 17 bases spanning the gap. The CDR3 is 15 amino acids. Germline CDR1 is SEHNR and CDR2 is FQNEAQ (reference sequence). CDR3 nucleotide sequence: TGTGCCAGCGATTCCCAGGCCACAGGCTCCTACGAGCAGTACTTC. It codes for CASDSQATGSYEQYF.

This clone was detected only a few times. The chain recombines TRBV18 with TRBJ2-1, with D unresolved. The CDR3 runs 14 residues. From germline, CDR1 is KGHSH and CDR2 LQKENI. V was trimmed by 2 bases and J by 4 bases, leaving 9 bases between them. CDR3 region: CASSPNVQYNEQFF. DNA for the CDR3: TGTGCCAGCTCACCAAATGTCCAATACAATGAGCAGTTCTTC.

Only one count was recorded for this clone. The chain links TRBV6-2 or TRBV6-3 to TRBJ1-5; 8 bases map to TRBD1. CDR3 length: 15 amino acids. The V gene's germline CDR1 is MNHEY and CDR2 SVGEGT. Unmatched junction bases numbered 5, after V lost 5 bases and J lost 2 bases. CDR3 sequence: CASSQDRVGNQPQHF. Written as DNA, the CDR3 is TGTGCCAGCAGTCAGGACAGGGTTGGCAATCAGCCCCAGCATTTT.

This chain joins TRBV5-6 and TRBJ2-5, with 7 bases identical to TRBD2. With 6 bases clipped from V and 2 bases from J, the junction kept 4 bases outside the gene matches. CDR1 and CDR2 (germline): SGHDT, YYEEEE. CDR3 size: 13 residues. In DNA, the CDR3 is TGTGCCAGCACCCGGGGACTACAAGAGACCCAGTACTTC. It translates to CASTRGLQETQYF.

On this clone: Other DNA sequences in this sample translate to the same CDR3. The chain employs TRBV11-2 and TRBJ1-1; D is ambiguous. Germline loops: CDR1 SGHAT, CDR2 FQNNGV. V lost 4 bases to trimming and J lost 5 bases, with 8 bases between them. The CDR3 has 12 amino acids. CDR3 DNA: TGTGCCAGCAGCTCCCGTTTTACTGAAGCTTTCTTT. Translation gives CASSSRFTEAFF.

This clone was observed a handful of times. The chain has TRBV12-3 or TRBV12-4 and TRBJ1-1; 10 nucleotides match TRBD1. The CDR3 contains 11 residues. V was clipped by 4 bases and J by 13 bases; unmatched bases: 3. Here the CDR3 reads CASSSGTGVFF. The CDR3 DNA is TGTGCCAGCAGTTCGGGGACAGGGGTTTTCTTT.

The chain couples TRBV2 to TRBJ2-1; 9 positions match TRBD2. There are 14 residues in the CDR3. V shed 6 bases, J shed 6 bases, and the junction held 6 bases outside the gene matches. CDR1 and CDR2 (germline): SNHLY, FYNNEI. In nucleotides, the CDR3 is TGTGCCAGCAGCGCCGGGCGGGGGGGCAATGAGCAGTTCTTC. Protein product: CASSAGRGGNEQFF.

The chain links TRBV30 to TRBJ2-7; D is undetermined. The CDR3 loop spans 14 amino acids. V was shortened by 1 base and J by 0 bases, with 10 bases between the two germline ends. Germline V gene lookup returns CDR1 GTSNPN and CDR2 SVGIG (reference sequence). CDR3: CAWSGQRSSYEQYF. CDR3 sequence (DNA): TGTGCCTGGAGTGGCCAAAGGAGCTCCTACGAGCAGTACTTC.

This clone appeared a few times. The chain recombines TRBV9 with TRBJ2-3, with a possible D match to TRBD2 (7 bases). The V and J ends lost 3 bases and 2 bases respectively, with 13 bases between them. Germline values: CDR1 SGDLS, CDR2 YYNGEE. The CDR3 spans 15 residues. Here the CDR3 reads CASSARRGATDTQYF. The CDR3 nucleotides are TGTGCCAGCAGCGCCCGCCGGGGGGCCACAGATACGCAGTATTTT.

This clone was detected only once. The rearrangement joins TRBV4-1 to TRBJ1-2, with TRBD1 identical over 7 bases. This CDR3 comprises 15 residues. Losses at the gene ends were 1 base for V and 3 bases for J; bases not matched to a gene: 5. Germline V gives CDR1 MGHRA, CDR2 YSYEKL. The CDR3 DNA is TGCGCCAGCAGCCAAGCCCGGGACAGAGACTATGGCTACACCTTC. As protein: CASSQARDRDYGYTF.

The chain employs TRBV10-3 and TRBJ1-5; 9 bases map to TRBD1. Germline CDR1 reads ENHRY; CDR2 reads SYGVKD. The CDR3 sequence is 11 residues long. Trimming took 6 bases from V and 11 from J; bases not matched to a gene: 2. CDR3 nucleotide sequence: TGTGCCATCAGGGGACAGGGAGCCCAGCATTTT. Its protein is CAIRGQGAQHF.

This clone was counted between two and nine times. The J gene is TRBJ1-2, the V gene TRBV7-9; 7 nucleotides align to TRBD1. J lost 5 bases, V lost 4 bases, and 7 bases had no gene match. Germline V gene sequence: CDR1 SEHNR, CDR2 FQNEAQ (reference sequence). The CDR3 extends over 14 amino acids. The CDR3 DNA reads TGTGCCAGCAGCTCGGAGGGGGCCACATATGGCTACACCTTC. Translated: CASSSEGATYGYTF.

This clone was picked up many times. The chain combines TRBV7-2 with TRBJ1-2; possibly TRBD1 for D (5 bases). The ends were cut back, 3 bases at V and 5 bases at J, with 13 bases in the middle. The length of the CDR3 is 14 residues. Germline V lookup: CDR1 SGHTA, CDR2 FQGNSA. The CDR3 DNA reads as TGTGCCAGCAGCTTGGGGGTTGGAGGGTATGGCTACACCTTC. Translated, it gives CASSLGVGGYGYTF. The full variable domain, in which reference TRBV7-2 and TRBJ1-2 provide the parts outside the CDR3, is GAGVSQSPSNKVTEKGKDVELRCDPISGHTALYWYRQSLGQGLEFLIYFQGNSAPDKSGLPSDRFSAERTGGSVSTLTIQRTQQEDSAVYLCASSLGVGGYGYTFGSGTRLTVV.

The gene calls are TRBV5-1 and TRBJ1-5, with 9 bases fitting TRBD1. Losses at the gene ends were 4 bases for V and 2 bases for J; bases not matched to a gene: 4. Germline V gene sequence: CDR1 SGHRS, CDR2 YFSETQ. This CDR3 has 15 amino acids. The CDR3 region has the DNA TGCGCCAGCAGCGAGGGACAGGGCCGCAATCAGCCCCAGCATTTT. It translates to CASSEGQGRNQPQHF.

This clone has a handful of counts. This chain joins TRBV7-8 and TRBJ2-7; TRBD2 matches 7 bases. Germline CDR1 is SGHVS and CDR2 is FQNEAQ. The CDR3 is 16 residues long. V trimming: 5 bases; J trimming: 3 bases; junction bases outside the gene matches: 13. The CDR3 DNA sequence: TGTGCCAGCAGCCCCAACCTCGGGGGGTTTGTCTACGAGCAGTACTTC. Protein product: CASSPNLGGFVYEQYF.